This T cell receptor (beta chain) is drawn from a study of Graves' ophthalmopathy and Graves' hyperthyroidism. The germline gives CDR1 KGHSH, CDR2 LQKENI. V was cut by 4 bases and J by 5 bases, with 17 bases left in between. The CDR3 has 15 amino acids. CDR3 regions of TCR beta were amplified from RNA transcripts. An initial RT-PCR round employing HTBI primers preceded a second-round multiplex PCR. From the multiplex PCR reads, TCRdb called clonotypes with MiXCR, one entry per CDR3 protein. The profile shows about 220,000 distinct CDR3 sequences, 20% to 25% of them singletons. Study-level points and caveats: A majority of expanded thyroid clonotypes exceeding 0.001 frequency were likewise present in blood.

This clonotype was recorded at least ten times. The antigen remains unidentified. The specimen was peripheral blood. The TCR originated in a woman in her forties or fifties with Graves' ophthalmopathy. The V and J genes are TRBV18 and TRBJ2-5; possibly TRBD1 for D (6 bases). The CDR3 reads CASSQTANRVETQYF. The CDR3 bases are TGTGCCAGCTCACAAACGGCCAACAGGGTGGAGACCCAGTACTTC.